Below are 25 T cell receptor beta chains sequenced from a single sample in a study of CD8 T cells in Susac syndrome. After extraction with the RNeasy kit, about 0.5 to 1 ug of the RNA was reverse transcribed using random hexamers. Each CDR3 protein gets one entry after TCRdb re-called the immunoSEQ multiplex PCR reads with MiXCR. The sample lists approximately 150,000 distinct CDR3 sequences; approximately 94% were seen once. The sequenced sample was CD4+ T cells from PBMCs. These receptors came from a human donor with multiple sclerosis.

The V and J genes are TRBV20-1 and TRBJ2-7, with 7 bases that match TRBD2. Germline V gene sequence: CDR1 DFQATT, CDR2 SNEGSKA (reference sequence). This CDR3 region has 13 residues. Trimming at V came to 6 bases and at J to 2 bases, leaving 7 bases not matched to a gene. The CDR3 is CSARGDGAYEQYF. As DNA, the CDR3 is TGCAGTGCCCGGGGGGACGGTGCCTACGAGCAGTACTTC.

The V and J genes are TRBV20-1 and TRBJ2-7, with 11 bases identical to TRBD2. Germline V gives CDR1 DFQATT, CDR2 SNEGSKA (reference sequence). The length of the CDR3 is 15 residues. The V gene end was trimmed by 5 bases and the J gene end by 7 bases; junction bases not matched to a gene: 13. Here the CDR3 DNA reads TGCAGTGCTTGTTCTATAGCGGGAGGGCCGGGTGAGCAGTACTTC. It yields the protein CSACSIAGGPGEQYF.

The V and J genes are TRBV29-1 and TRBJ1-1; D not certain. This CDR3 is 13 amino acids long. The germline V gene has CDR1 SQVTM and CDR2 ANQGSEA. V lost 8 bases, J lost 1 base, and 14 bases lay in between. The CDR3 DNA reads TGCAGCCCGACGGGAGGCTCGAACACTGAAGCTTTCTTT. Residues: CSPTGGSNTEAFF.

V usage is TRBV12-3 or TRBV12-4 and J usage is TRBJ2-2; the D is unclear. The V end lost 6 bases, the J end lost 3 bases, and 8 bases lay between the germline ends. This CDR3 has 13 residues. The CDR3 loop reads CASRIQDTGELFF. As DNA, the CDR3 is TGTGCCAGCAGAATTCAGGACACCGGGGAGCTGTTTTTT.

A single count supports this clonotype. The chain couples TRBV30 to TRBJ1-2; no definite D call. V gave up 8 bases and J gave up 6 bases, with 13 bases separating them. Germline CDR1 reads GTSNPN; CDR2 reads SVGIG (reference sequence). The CDR3 totals 11 residues. The chain's CDR3 is CAGPTVDGYTF. The CDR3 DNA reads as TGTGCCGGGCCCACGGTGGATGGCTACACCTTC.

This sequence joins TRBV6-5 and TRBJ2-1; 8 nucleotides agree with TRBD1. Germline V lookup: CDR1 MNHEY, CDR2 SVGAGI. The J segment lost 7 bases and the V segment lost 6 bases, leaving 11 bases of the junction unmatched. CDR3 size: 15 residues. CDR3 in amino acids: CASSHRTGLSNEQFF. In nucleotides, the CDR3 is TGTGCCAGCAGCCACAGGACAGGGTTGTCGAATGAGCAGTTCTTC.

This chain uses TRBV5-1 with TRBJ1-4; a weak D match, TRBD1 (5 bases). The CDR3 consists of 14 residues. The germline gives CDR1 SGHRS, CDR2 YFSETQ. The V end lost 5 bases, the J end lost 6 bases, and 14 bases lay between the germline ends. The CDR3 sequence is CASSSGRGDEKLFF. CDR3 coding DNA: TGCGCCAGCAGTTCCGGACGGGGGGATGAAAAACTGTTTTTT.

This clonotype was counted between two and nine times. V is TRBV20-1 and J is TRBJ2-3; 8 bases match TRBD2. The CDR3 is 13 residues long. With 4 bases clipped from V and 0 bases from J, the junction kept 0 bases outside the gene matches. The germline V gene encodes CDR1 DFQATT and CDR2 SNEGSKA (reference sequence). The CDR3 protein is CSATSGSTDTQYF. CDR3 in DNA: TGCAGTGCTACTAGCGGGAGCACAGATACGCAGTATTTT.

The chain carries TRBV7-9 and TRBJ2-2; the D gene is possibly TRBD2 (5 bases). V was trimmed by 2 bases and J by 7 bases, leaving 11 bases between them. The CDR3 loop spans 14 amino acids. Germline CDR1 and CDR2: SEHNR and FQNEAQ (reference sequence). The CDR3 region is CASSLREIIGELFF. CDR3 coding DNA: TGTGCCAGCAGCTTACGGGAAATAATCGGGGAGCTGTTTTTT.

V is TRBV9 and J is TRBJ2-2, with D tentatively TRBD2 (5 bases). Germline assignment: CDR1 SGDLS and CDR2 YYNGEE. The CDR3 is 14 amino acids. Trimming pared 2 bases from V and 8 bases from J, leaving 13 bases between. The CDR3 DNA sequence: TGTGCCAGCAGCGTCGGTCTGGCGGGTGGGGAGCTGTTTTTT. It translates to CASSVGLAGGELFF.

This rearrangement joins TRBV5-1 to TRBJ2-2; D is unclear. The germline V gene encodes CDR1 SGHRS and CDR2 YFSETQ. This CDR3 has 15 amino acids. Trimming shortened V by 0 bases and J by 2 bases, and 8 bases separated the two germline ends. CDR3 sequence (DNA): TGCGCCAGCAGCTTGGCCGCGGCAAACACCGGGGAGCTGTTTTTT. It yields the protein CASSLAAANTGELFF.

The chain couples TRBV10-3 to TRBJ1-2; TRBD1 aligns across 7 bases. The CDR3 is 11 residues long. Per germline, CDR1 ENHRY and CDR2 SYGVKD. With V trimmed by 8 bases and J by 5 bases, 2 bases remained unmatched. CDR3 sequence reads: CAIRTGYGYTF. The CDR3 region has the DNA TGTGCCATCCGGACAGGATATGGCTACACCTTC.

The table lists this clonotype with a few counts. J is TRBJ2-2 and V is TRBV28; unclear D gene. The V end lost 6 bases, the J end lost 2 bases, and 4 bases lay between the germline ends. Germline CDR1 reads MDHEN; CDR2 reads SYDVKM. CDR3 length: 12 amino acids. CDR3 DNA sequence: TGTGCCAGCAGCGGCAACACCGGGGAGCTGTTTTTT. Its translation: CASSGNTGELFF. Filled out from reference TRBV28 and TRBJ2-2, the complete variable domain reads DVKVTQSSRYLVKRTGEKVFLECVQDMDHENMFWYRQDPGLGLRLIYFSYDVKMKEKGDIPEGYSVSREKKERFSLILESASTNQTSMYLCASSGNTGELFFGEGSRLTVL.

This clonotype was observed once. This chain uses TRBV15 with TRBJ1-1, with D tentatively TRBD1 (5 bases). The CDR3 length is 12 residues. Germline CDR1 is LNHNV and CDR2 is YYDKDF (reference sequence). The ends were cut back, 0 bases at V and 10 bases at J, with 9 bases in the middle. In DNA form, the CDR3 reads TGTGCCACCAGCAGAGATCGGGGCCGAGCTTTCTTT. This codes for CATSRDRGRAFF.

This clonotype was picked up one time. The chain uses TRBV6-5 and TRBJ2-2; 8 nucleotides agree with TRBD2. CDR3 length: 14 amino acids. Trimming at V came to 8 bases and at J to 1 base, leaving 3 bases not matched to a gene. The germline gives CDR1 MNHEY, CDR2 SVGAGI. DNA of the CDR3: TGTGCCAGCCAACTAGCGGTGAACACCGGGGAGCTGTTTTTT. This encodes CASQLAVNTGELFF.

The chain is built from TRBV7-2 and TRBJ1-1; no reliable D call. The CDR3 is 14 residues long. CDR1 and CDR2 (germline): SGHTA, FQGNSA. Trimming cost V 0 bases and J 4 bases, with 9 bases left between them. CDR3 amino acids: CASSLAGGITEAFF. CDR3 DNA sequence: TGTGCCAGCAGCTTAGCGGGCGGGATCACTGAAGCTTTCTTT.

The chain carries TRBV14 and TRBJ2-2; D perhaps matches TRBD2 (5 bases). The CDR3 runs 15 residues. Per germline, CDR1 SGHDN and CDR2 FVKESK. Trimming removed 3 bases at V and 1 base at J, with 9 bases between. The CDR3 DNA follows: TGTGCCAGCAGCCATTGGGGAGTGAACACCGGGGAGCTGTTTTTT. Its translation: CASSHWGVNTGELFF.

This rearrangement joins TRBV24-1 to TRBJ2-5; D is ambiguous. Germline V lookup: CDR1 KGHDR, CDR2 SFDVKD. V was clipped by 0 bases and J by 3 bases, with 4 bases between them. The CDR3 extends over 13 amino acids. The CDR3 nucleotides read TGTGCCACCAGTGATTTGACGGAAGAGACCCAGTACTTC. Amino acid sequence: CATSDLTEETQYF.

V is TRBV12-3 or TRBV12-4 and J is TRBJ2-3, with D possibly TRBD1 on 6 matching bases. The CDR3 covers 16 residues. V was trimmed by 6 bases and J by 0 bases, leaving 16 bases between them. This CDR3 is CASSPLGQGSTDTQYF. CDR3 in DNA: TGTGCCAGCAGCCCATTGGGGCAGGGGAGCACAGATACGCAGTATTTT.

In its sample, this clonotype was seen once. V and J are TRBV5-6 and TRBJ2-7; D is unresolved. CDR1 and CDR2 from the germline V gene are SGHDT and YYEEEE. This CDR3 has 14 residues. The V gene lost 1 base and the J gene lost 5 bases, with 13 bases spanning the gap. The CDR3, as DNA: TGTGCCAGCAGCTTGACAATGTCGGTGGACGAGCAGTACTTC. As protein: CASSLTMSVDEQYF.

V is TRBV28 and J is TRBJ2-7; 7 nucleotides align to TRBD1. Unmatched junction bases numbered 6, after V lost 8 bases and J lost 2 bases. The length of the CDR3 is 13 residues. Germline V gene sequence: CDR1 MDHEN, CDR2 SYDVKM. CDR3 sequence reads: CASRTGTAYEQYF. The CDR3 DNA sequence: TGTGCCAGCCGAACCGGGACAGCCTACGAGCAGTACTTC.

V and J are TRBV5-1 and TRBJ2-5; D is undetermined. The CDR3 has 12 amino acids. The germline V gene has CDR1 SGHRS and CDR2 YFSETQ. V was shortened by 2 bases and J by 3 bases, with 5 bases between the two germline ends. This CDR3 is CASSFRKETQYF. The CDR3 coding sequence is TGCGCCAGCAGCTTTCGAAAAGAGACCCAGTACTTC.

The chain couples TRBV18 to TRBJ2-5; 7 positions match TRBD1. CDR1 is KGHSH, CDR2 LQKENI, per germline. V gave up 3 bases and J gave up 7 bases; unmatched junction bases: 8. This CDR3 region has 14 residues. CDR3 sequence: CASSPDRAGGTQYF. CDR3 DNA: TGTGCCAGCTCACCTGACAGGGCCGGCGGGACCCAGTACTTC. Supplemented by reference TRBV18 and TRBJ2-5, the full variable domain reads NAGVMQNPRHLVRRRGQEARLRCSPMKGHSHVYWYRQLPEEGLKFMVYLQKENIIDESGMPKERFSAEFPKEGPSILRIQQVVRGDSAAYFCASSPDRAGGTQYFGPGTRLLVL.

The chain couples TRBV12-3 or TRBV12-4 to TRBJ2-7; 9 nucleotides match TRBD1. The length of the CDR3 is 15 residues. J was trimmed by 2 bases and V by 6 bases; bases with no gene match: 8. The DNA for the CDR3 is TGTGCCAGCAGCCCCGGGACAGGGCGAACCTACGAGCAGTACTTC. Amino acids: CASSPGTGRTYEQYF.

The chain uses TRBV7-6 and TRBJ2-5; D gene uncertain. Looked up from germline, CDR1 is SGHVS and CDR2 is FNYEAQ. This CDR3 contains 14 residues. Trimming left V 5 bases short and J 4 bases short, with 14 bases between. DNA for the CDR3: TGTGCCAGCAGCCTCTCCGGGCTGGGAGAGACCCAGTACTTC. This gives the protein CASSLSGLGETQYF.